This T cell receptor (beta chain) is drawn from a study of vaccination and CD4 T cells after COVID-19. At the level of the study: Collection of post-vaccine samples followed dose two by a median roughly 68 days, spanning a range of 14 to 241. Stimulation of cells relied on overlapping spike peptides derived from SARS-CoV-2, HCoV-NL63, HCoV-OC43 and HCoV-229E.

Treatment indicated: approximately nine-day PBMC culture with coronavirus spike peptide pools or control peptides (ViraFEST assay). ViraFEST enlarged antigen-specific T cell populations with peptide pools and afterwards sequenced TCRs. Peptide pools at roughly 11 ug/ml stimulated fewer than 2.5 million PBMCs per well with 10 IU/ml IL-2. For this clonotype: What it binds is not known.

Oncomine TCR Beta short-read sequencing was applied to DNA from cultured CD4+ T cells. One entry per CDR3 protein, called by TCRdb with MiXCR from the PCR reads. The sample contains under 15,000 distinct CDR3 sequences, around 38% of which appear only once. Germline-derived CDR1 and CDR2 are MNHNS and SASEGT. Trimming took 8 bases from V and 0 from J; bases not matched to a gene: 8. The CDR3 extends over 15 amino acids. The clonotype was recovered from a human donor who had recovered from COVID-19. Sequenced sample: CD4+ T cells from blood, cultured in vitro. This rearrangement joins TRBV6-1 to TRBJ2-7; 9 bases line up with TRBD2. CDR3 nucleotides: TGTGCCAGCTATAGCGGACTAGCGAACTCCTACGAGCAGTACTTC. Translating it yields CASYSGLANSYEQYF.